Described below is a single T cell receptor (beta chain) sequence and its context. The data originate from a study of blood T cell repertoires in COVID-19. In the study overall: The analysed material was cDNA or gDNA that came from T cells, B-cell-depleted T cells, or PBMCs.

Clones were sequenced by immunoSEQ multiplex PCR, and TCRdb holds only the in-frame ones, with some missing. This repertoire shows 100,000 to 150,000 clones, approximately 90% found once; its top ten account for around 4.5%. The germline gives CDR1 SGHTA, CDR2 FQGNSA. CDR3 length: 14 amino acids. The ends lost 5 bases at V and 7 bases at J; junction bases unmatched: 8. This clonotype was sampled from a man in his sixties with COVID-19, enrolled during active disease. Source material: peripheral blood. The rearrangement joins TRBV7-2 to TRBJ1-5, with 7 bases matching TRBD1. DNA for the CDR3: TGTGCCAGCAGCAAAGGACAGGCCCGCCAGCCCCAGCATTTT. It specifies CASSKGQARQPQHF.